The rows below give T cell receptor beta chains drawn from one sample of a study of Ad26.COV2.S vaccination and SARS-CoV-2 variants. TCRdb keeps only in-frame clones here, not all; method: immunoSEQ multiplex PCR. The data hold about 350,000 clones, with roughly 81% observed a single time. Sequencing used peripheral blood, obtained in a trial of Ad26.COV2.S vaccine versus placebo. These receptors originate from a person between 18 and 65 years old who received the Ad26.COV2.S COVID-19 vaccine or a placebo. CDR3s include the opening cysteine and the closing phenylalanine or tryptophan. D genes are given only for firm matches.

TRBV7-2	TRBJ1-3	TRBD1	CASSLGQTKISGNTIYF
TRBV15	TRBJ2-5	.	CATSSQEQGRETQYF
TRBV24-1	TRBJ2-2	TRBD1	CATGQGRQNTGELFF
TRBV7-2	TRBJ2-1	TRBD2	CASSLILAGEAYNEQFF
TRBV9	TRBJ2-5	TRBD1	CASSVAIDRAGETQYF
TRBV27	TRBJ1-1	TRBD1	CASSFRDRGSVTEAFF
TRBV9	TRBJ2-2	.	CASSEIAGELFF
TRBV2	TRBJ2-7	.	CASSEFGRYEQYF
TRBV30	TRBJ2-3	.	CAWDTGTGADTQYF
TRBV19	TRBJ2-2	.	CASRVTGELFF
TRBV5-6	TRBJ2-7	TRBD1	CASSLAAGGYEQYF
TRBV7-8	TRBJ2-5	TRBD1	CASSLRDRDQETQYF
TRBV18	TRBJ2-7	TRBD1	CACRGTGTWEQYF
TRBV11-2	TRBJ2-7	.	CASSLFAGTYEQYF
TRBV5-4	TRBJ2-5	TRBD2	CASSLGVLAGGEETQYF
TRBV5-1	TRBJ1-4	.	CASRAGERSTNEKLFF
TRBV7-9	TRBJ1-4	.	CASSSYTGESKLFF
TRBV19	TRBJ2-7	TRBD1	CATQDRDEQYF
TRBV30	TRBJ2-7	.	CAWSVRAGVEQYF
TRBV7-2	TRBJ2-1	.	CASSLPSLGEQFF
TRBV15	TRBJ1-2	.	CATSTRTQQGYTF
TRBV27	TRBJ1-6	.	CASTPRSSYNSPLHF
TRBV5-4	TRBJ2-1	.	CASSLVGDEQFF
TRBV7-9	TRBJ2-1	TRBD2	CASSLGAKSGRAYNEQFF
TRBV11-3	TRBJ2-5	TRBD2	CASSRGLAGGNQETQYF
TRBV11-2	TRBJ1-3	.	CASRQNSGNTIYF
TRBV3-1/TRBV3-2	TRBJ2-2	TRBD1	CASSRGQGTGELFF
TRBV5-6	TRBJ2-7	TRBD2	CASSITSGGLDEQYF
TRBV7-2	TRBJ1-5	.	CASSLVSQLNQPQHF
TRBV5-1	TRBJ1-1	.	CASSPRQRNTEAFF
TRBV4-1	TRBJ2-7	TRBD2	CASSQGLAGAREQYF
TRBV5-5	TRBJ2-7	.	CASSPGPMSSYEQYF